These T cell receptor beta chains were read from a single sample in a study of graft-versus-host responses after intestinal transplantation. TCRdb's copy holds only in-frame clones and misses some; the assay was immunoSEQ multiplex PCR. Among about 100,000 clones listed, roughly nine tenths were seen once. Their recognized antigens are unknown. Sequenced here: unstimulated CD4+ T cells sorted from spleen or lymph node cells, sampled before transplant. The origin of the receptors is a human donor who was the organ donor for an intestinal transplant. CDR3s include the opening cysteine and the closing phenylalanine or tryptophan. The order of the fields is D gene, J gene, V gene, clone size, CDR3 protein, CDR3 DNA. D genes are given only for firm matches. Expanded clones are given a class, and other clones once, few, many or no size at all.

D gene: NA; J gene: TRBJ1-5; V gene: TRBV10-2; clone size: few; CDR3 protein: CASWGEPNQPQHF; CDR3 DNA: TGCGCCAGCTGGGGAGAGCCAAATCAGCCCCAGCATTTT
D gene: TRBD2; J gene: TRBJ2-3; V gene: TRBV9; clone size: NA; CDR3 protein: CASSVVGLVADTQYF; CDR3 DNA: TGTGCCAGCAGCGTAGTGGGACTAGTCGCAGATACGCAGTATTTT
D gene: TRBD1; J gene: TRBJ2-7; V gene: TRBV2; clone size: NA; CDR3 protein: CASGTGGSYEQYF; CDR3 DNA: TGTGCCAGCGGGACAGGGGGCTCCTACGAGCAGTACTTC
D gene: NA; J gene: TRBJ2-7; V gene: TRBV7-2; clone size: NA; CDR3 protein: CASSPGLWYEQYF; CDR3 DNA: TGTGCCAGCAGCCCGGGACTTTGGTACGAGCAGTACTTC
D gene: NA; J gene: TRBJ1-2; V gene: TRBV5-1; clone size: NA; CDR3 protein: CASSLEQSNYGYTF; CDR3 DNA: TGCGCCAGCAGCTTGGAGCAGTCTAACTATGGCTACACCTTC
D gene: NA; J gene: TRBJ2-1; V gene: TRBV5-1; clone size: NA; CDR3 protein: CASSSGQLNEQFF; CDR3 DNA: TGCGCCAGCAGCTCAGGACAGTTGAATGAGCAGTTCTTC
D gene: TRBD1; J gene: TRBJ1-5; V gene: TRBV19; clone size: many; CDR3 protein: CASGAGGRGNQPQHF; CDR3 DNA: TGTGCCAGCGGAGCAGGGGGCCGGGGCAATCAGCCCCAGCATTTT
D gene: NA; J gene: TRBJ2-2; V gene: TRBV25-1; clone size: NA; CDR3 protein: CASSLQGSTGELFF; CDR3 DNA: TGTGCCAGCAGTCTCCAGGGAAGCACCGGGGAGCTGTTTTTT
D gene: NA; J gene: TRBJ2-7; V gene: TRBV10-2; clone size: once; CDR3 protein: CASSEGGRGRIYEQYF; CDR3 DNA: TGCGCCAGCAGTGAGGGAGGCAGGGGACGAATCTACGAGCAGTACTTC
D gene: TRBD1; J gene: TRBJ1-4; V gene: TRBV5-1; clone size: NA; CDR3 protein: CASRVTGTANEKLFF; CDR3 DNA: TGCGCCAGCAGGGTTACCGGGACAGCTAATGAAAAACTGTTTTTT
D gene: NA; J gene: TRBJ2-3; V gene: TRBV5-6; clone size: NA; CDR3 protein: CASSLVAGGTDTQYF; CDR3 DNA: TGTGCCAGCAGCTTGGTGGCAGGGGGCACAGATACGCAGTATTTT
D gene: NA; J gene: TRBJ1-2; V gene: TRBV28; clone size: NA; CDR3 protein: CASSLIWTARDGYTF; CDR3 DNA: TGTGCCAGCAGTTTGATCTGGACAGCCCGGGATGGCTACACCTTC
D gene: NA; J gene: TRBJ2-3; V gene: TRBV9; clone size: once; CDR3 protein: CASSAEGGDTQYF; CDR3 DNA: TGTGCCAGCAGCGCAGAGGGGGGAGATACGCAGTATTTT
D gene: TRBD2; J gene: TRBJ2-1; V gene: TRBV5-6; clone size: NA; CDR3 protein: CASSFLIVAGGLGDEQFF; CDR3 DNA: TGTGCCAGCAGCTTCCTTATTGTAGCGGGGGGGCTCGGGGATGAGCAGTTCTTC
D gene: NA; J gene: TRBJ1-5; V gene: TRBV10-2; clone size: NA; CDR3 protein: CASSDTRGVDQPQHF; CDR3 DNA: TGCGCCAGCAGTGATACGAGGGGGGTGGATCAGCCCCAGCATTTT
D gene: NA; J gene: TRBJ1-1; V gene: TRBV5-1; clone size: NA; CDR3 protein: CASSLSGRSNTEAFF; CDR3 DNA: TGCGCCAGCAGCTTGTCCGGACGTTCGAACACTGAAGCTTTCTTT
D gene: NA; J gene: TRBJ2-5; V gene: TRBV7-9; clone size: NA; CDR3 protein: CASSLEGTNQETQYF; CDR3 DNA: TGTGCCAGCAGCTTAGAAGGGACAAACCAAGAGACCCAGTACTTC
D gene: TRBD1; J gene: TRBJ1-1; V gene: TRBV5-1; clone size: NA; CDR3 protein: CASSLGGQGSWEAFF; CDR3 DNA: TGCGCCAGCAGCTTGGGAGGACAGGGGTCGTGGGAAGCTTTCTTT
D gene: NA; J gene: TRBJ2-5; V gene: TRBV30; clone size: NA; CDR3 protein: CACNGVLGQTQYF; CDR3 DNA: TGTGCCTGTAACGGGGTCCTAGGACAGACCCAGTACTTC
D gene: TRBD2; J gene: TRBJ2-1; V gene: TRBV4-2; clone size: NA; CDR3 protein: CASGSGLAGGPYNEQFF; CDR3 DNA: TGTGCCAGCGGCTCGGGACTAGCGGGGGGGCCCTACAATGAGCAGTTCTTC
D gene: NA; J gene: TRBJ2-7; V gene: TRBV27; clone size: NA; CDR3 protein: CASRTAGLGPYEQYF; CDR3 DNA: TGTGCCAGCAGAACCGCAGGTCTTGGTCCCTACGAGCAGTACTTC
D gene: NA; J gene: TRBJ1-6; V gene: TRBV2; clone size: NA; CDR3 protein: CASRQGSSPLHF; CDR3 DNA: TGTGCCAGCAGGCAGGGTAGTTCACCCCTCCACTTT
D gene: NA; J gene: TRBJ2-7; V gene: TRBV19; clone size: NA; CDR3 protein: CASSPSDNRPSGRIYF; CDR3 DNA: TGTGCCAGTAGTCCATCGGACAACAGGCCATCGGGAAGGATATACTTC
D gene: NA; J gene: TRBJ1-1; V gene: TRBV19; clone size: NA; CDR3 protein: CASSVLGVLNTEAFF; CDR3 DNA: TGTGCCAGTAGTGTCCTAGGGGTACTGAACACTGAAGCTTTCTTT
D gene: NA; J gene: TRBJ1-5; V gene: TRBV28; clone size: NA; CDR3 protein: CASSWSGVNQPQHF; CDR3 DNA: TGTGCCAGCAGTTGGTCAGGGGTCAATCAGCCCCAGCATTTT
D gene: NA; J gene: TRBJ2-7; V gene: TRBV30; clone size: NA; CDR3 protein: CAWSVTNYEQYF; CDR3 DNA: TGTGCCTGGAGTGTAACAAACTACGAGCAGTACTTC
D gene: NA; J gene: TRBJ1-2; V gene: TRBV5-1; clone size: NA; CDR3 protein: CASSLGYNYGYTF; CDR3 DNA: TGCGCCAGCAGCTTGGGATACAACTATGGCTACACCTTC
D gene: NA; J gene: TRBJ2-7; V gene: TRBV6-4; clone size: NA; CDR3 protein: CASSDLDDRLDYEQYF; CDR3 DNA: TGTGCCAGCAGTGACTTGGACGACCGGTTGGACTACGAGCAGTACTTC
D gene: TRBD1; J gene: TRBJ2-7; V gene: TRBV28; clone size: NA; CDR3 protein: CASSLPFLPGQGSYEQYF; CDR3 DNA: TGTGCCAGCAGTTTACCTTTCCTTCCGGGACAGGGCTCCTACGAGCAGTACTTC
D gene: NA; J gene: TRBJ2-6; V gene: TRBV18; clone size: NA; CDR3 protein: CASSLSGANVLTF; CDR3 DNA: TGTGCCAGCTCGTTATCTGGGGCCAACGTCCTGACTTTC
D gene: NA; J gene: TRBJ2-2; V gene: TRBV19; clone size: NA; CDR3 protein: CASSIFGSRKNTGELFF; CDR3 DNA: TGTGCCAGTAGTATATTTGGGTCAAGGAAGAACACCGGGGAGCTGTTTTTT
D gene: NA; J gene: TRBJ2-7; V gene: TRBV7-3; clone size: NA; CDR3 protein: CASSLSQGSYEQYF; CDR3 DNA: TGTGCCAGCAGCTTATCACAGGGCTCCTACGAGCAGTACTTC
D gene: NA; J gene: TRBJ2-7; V gene: TRBV28; clone size: NA; CDR3 protein: CASSLSGTGYEQYF; CDR3 DNA: TGTGCCAGCAGTTTATCAGGAACTGGCTACGAGCAGTACTTC
D gene: NA; J gene: TRBJ1-6; V gene: TRBV9; clone size: NA; CDR3 protein: CASSAKGTNSPLHF; CDR3 DNA: TGTGCCAGCAGCGCTAAAGGAACGAATTCACCCCTCCACTTT
D gene: NA; J gene: TRBJ2-7; V gene: TRBV28; clone size: few; CDR3 protein: CASSTKPYEQYF; CDR3 DNA: TGTGCCAGCAGTACTAAACCCTACGAGCAGTACTTC
D gene: TRBD1; J gene: TRBJ2-5; V gene: TRBV5-1; clone size: NA; CDR3 protein: CASSFGDRDQETQYF; CDR3 DNA: TGCGCCAGCAGCTTTGGGGACAGGGACCAAGAGACCCAGTACTTC
D gene: NA; J gene: TRBJ2-6; V gene: TRBV30; clone size: NA; CDR3 protein: CAFNSGANVLTF; CDR3 DNA: TGTGCCTTTAACTCCGGGGCCAACGTCCTGACTTTC
D gene: NA; J gene: TRBJ1-1; V gene: TRBV6-5; clone size: once; CDR3 protein: CASSVLGNTEAFF; CDR3 DNA: TGTGCCAGCAGCGTACTAGGGAACACTGAAGCTTTCTTT
D gene: NA; J gene: TRBJ2-2; V gene: TRBV5-5; clone size: NA; CDR3 protein: CASSLARGAGTGELFF; CDR3 DNA: TGTGCCAGCAGCTTGGCCCGGGGTGCGGGGACCGGGGAGCTGTTTTTT
D gene: NA; J gene: TRBJ2-3; V gene: TRBV28; clone size: once; CDR3 protein: CASSSHGPLRADTQYF; CDR3 DNA: TGTGCCAGCAGTTCACACGGACCGTTAAGGGCAGATACGCAGTATTTT
D gene: NA; J gene: TRBJ2-3; V gene: TRBV6-1; clone size: NA; CDR3 protein: CASSGQTPDAATDTQYF; CDR3 DNA: TGTGCCAGCAGTGGACAAACCCCAGATGCGGCCACAGATACGCAGTATTTT
D gene: NA; J gene: TRBJ2-3; V gene: TRBV5-1; clone size: NA; CDR3 protein: CASSLDAGLRTDTQYF; CDR3 DNA: TGCGCCAGCAGCTTGGACGCGGGGCTCCGCACAGATACGCAGTATTTT
D gene: NA; J gene: TRBJ2-5; V gene: TRBV19; clone size: NA; CDR3 protein: CASSAGPLGETQYF; CDR3 DNA: TGTGCCAGTAGTGCGGGACCGCTGGGAGAGACCCAGTACTTC
D gene: TRBD1; J gene: TRBJ2-6; V gene: TRBV30; clone size: few; CDR3 protein: CAWTQGQAVSGANVLTF; CDR3 DNA: TGTGCCTGGACCCAAGGACAGGCCGTCTCTGGGGCCAACGTCCTGACTTTC
D gene: TRBD1; J gene: TRBJ1-2; V gene: TRBV4-1; clone size: NA; CDR3 protein: CASSQGGDRPYGYTF; CDR3 DNA: TGCGCCAGCAGCCAAGGGGGGGACAGGCCCTATGGCTACACCTTC
D gene: TRBD2; J gene: TRBJ2-2; V gene: TRBV6-5; clone size: NA; CDR3 protein: CASSPAGGGAGELFF; CDR3 DNA: TGTGCCAGCAGTCCCGCTGGCGGGGGGGCCGGGGAGCTGTTTTTT
D gene: NA; J gene: TRBJ2-3; V gene: TRBV5-6; clone size: NA; CDR3 protein: CASSLDSTDTQYF; CDR3 DNA: TGTGCCAGCAGCTTGGACAGCACAGATACGCAGTATTTT
D gene: TRBD2; J gene: TRBJ2-5; V gene: TRBV6-1; clone size: NA; CDR3 protein: CASSGLAGAHGAQYF; CDR3 DNA: TGTGCCAGCAGTGGACTAGCGGGGGCACATGGGGCCCAGTACTTC
D gene: NA; J gene: TRBJ2-7; V gene: TRBV5-4; clone size: few; CDR3 protein: CASSLTRASYEQYF; CDR3 DNA: TGTGCCAGCAGCTTGACTAGGGCCTCCTACGAGCAGTACTTC
D gene: NA; J gene: TRBJ2-7; V gene: TRBV7-9; clone size: NA; CDR3 protein: CASSLTAGTYEQYF; CDR3 DNA: TGTGCCAGCAGCCTAACCGCGGGTACCTACGAGCAGTACTTC
D gene: TRBD2; J gene: TRBJ2-2; V gene: TRBV25-1; clone size: NA; CDR3 protein: CASRTGTSGTGELFF; CDR3 DNA: TGTGCCAGCCGTACCGGGACTAGCGGCACCGGGGAGCTGTTTTTT
D gene: NA; J gene: TRBJ2-5; V gene: TRBV5-1; clone size: NA; CDR3 protein: CASSLVGRATQETQYF; CDR3 DNA: TGCGCCAGCAGCTTGGTTGGTCGGGCGACGCAAGAGACCCAGTACTTC
D gene: NA; J gene: TRBJ2-5; V gene: TRBV25-1; clone size: NA; CDR3 protein: CASSVLSGSQETQYF; CDR3 DNA: TGTGCCAGCAGTGTACTATCAGGGAGCCAAGAGACCCAGTACTTC